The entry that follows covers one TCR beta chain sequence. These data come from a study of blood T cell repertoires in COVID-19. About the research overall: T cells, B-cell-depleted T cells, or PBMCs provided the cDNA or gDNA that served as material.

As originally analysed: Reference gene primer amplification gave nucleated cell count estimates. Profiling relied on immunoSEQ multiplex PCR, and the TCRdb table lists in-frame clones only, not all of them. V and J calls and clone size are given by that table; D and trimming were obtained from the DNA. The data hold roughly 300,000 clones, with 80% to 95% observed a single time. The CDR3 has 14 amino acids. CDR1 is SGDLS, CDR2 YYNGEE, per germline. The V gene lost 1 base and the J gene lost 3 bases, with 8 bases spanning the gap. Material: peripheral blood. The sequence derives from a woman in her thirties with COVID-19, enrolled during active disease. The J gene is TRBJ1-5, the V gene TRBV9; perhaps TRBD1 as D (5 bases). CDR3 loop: CASSVTGLNQPQHF. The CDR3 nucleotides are TGTGCCAGCAGCGTAACAGGCCTCAATCAGCCCCAGCATTTT. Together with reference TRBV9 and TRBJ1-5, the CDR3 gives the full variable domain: DSGVTQTPKHLITATGQRVTLRCSPRSGDLSVYWYQQSLDQGLQFLIQYYNGEERAKGNILERFSAQQFPDLHSELNLSSLELGDSALYFCASSVTGLNQPQHFGDGTRLSIL.